The rows below give T cell receptor beta chains drawn from one sample of a study of identical twins. From the 5' RACE reads, TCRdb called clonotypes with MiXCR, one entry per CDR3 protein. The table has hundreds of thousands of distinct CDR3 sequences, 15% to 20% seen once. These data also formed part of another study, on T cells expressing NK-cell markers.

The sequencing sample was made of PBMCs. The source of these receptors is a woman under 30 in good health. Each CDR3 is given with its conserved first and last residue. The D gene is left open where the match is weak. A row's size may be missing; if present it is once, few, many or a size class.

size | J | V | D | DNA | CDR3
. | TRBJ1-2 | TRBV11-2 | . | TGTGCCAGCAGCTTAGATCTAAACAGGGACTATGGCTACACCTTC | CASSLDLNRDYGYTF
. | TRBJ1-1 | TRBV20-1 | . | TGCAGTGCTAGGGATACAGGGATCACTGAAGCTTTCTTT | CSARDTGITEAFF
. | TRBJ2-7 | TRBV10-3 | TRBD2 | TGTGCCATCAGCTTAGCGGGAGGGGCCTACGAGCAGTACTTC | CAISLAGGAYEQYF
. | TRBJ2-7 | TRBV12-3/TRBV12-4 | TRBD1 | TGTGCCAGCAGTCATACCTCGAGGGGGCTACGGGAGCAGTACTTC | CASSHTSRGLREQYF
. | TRBJ1-1 | TRBV21-1 | . | TGTGCCAGCAGCAAAGGGAGGGCGAACACTGAAGCTTTCTTT | CASSKGRANTEAFF
. | TRBJ1-1 | TRBV7-2 | . | TGTGCCAGCAGTCGACTCGAAAGCACTGAAGCTTTCTTT | CASSRLESTEAFF
few | TRBJ2-3 | TRBV12-3/TRBV12-4 | . | TGTGCCAGCAGTTTAACGGGGGTAGATACGCAGTATTTT | CASSLTGVDTQYF
. | TRBJ2-1 | TRBV29-1 | . | TGCAGCGTTGAAGTCGGGAGAAACAATGAGCAGTTCTTC | CSVEVGRNNEQFF
few | TRBJ2-3 | TRBV6-2/TRBV6-3 | TRBD2 | TGTGCCAGCAGTTTTGCCGCGGGACTAGCCCGGGAGGGGAGAGATACGCAGTATTTT | CASSFAAGLAREGRDTQYF
few | TRBJ2-7 | TRBV5-6 | . | TGTGCCAGCAGCTTTGGGTGGGAGAGACCCCTCGAGCAGTACTTC | CASSFGWERPLEQYF